The rows below give T cell receptor beta chains drawn from one sample of a study of identical twins. TCRdb re-called the 5' RACE reads through MiXCR, storing one row per CDR3 protein. This sample has about 470,000 distinct CDR3 sequences, with 20% to 25% found just once. This sample was shared with a second study, whose subject was T cells expressing NK-cell markers.

Sequencing was done on a sample of CD4+ T cells sorted from blood. These receptors originate from a woman under 30 in good health. Both conserved end residues are trimmed from each CDR3. Each record gives: clone size, D gene, J gene, V gene, CDR3 protein. A D gene is named only where the DNA matches it firmly. Clone size appears in some rows only: once, few, many, or a class for an expanded clone.

NA	NA	TRBJ2-7	TRBV9	ASSVGVGGLLPYEQY
NA	TRBD2	TRBJ2-1	TRBV20-1	SARVSLAGSYNEQF
NA	TRBD1	TRBJ2-2	TRBV12-3/TRBV12-4	ASSRGTGGSGELF
NA	NA	TRBJ2-3	TRBV5-4	ASSPGVKSTDTQY
NA	TRBD1	TRBJ1-5	TRBV6-1	ASSLSPPQGNQPQH
few	NA	TRBJ2-5	TRBV7-9	ASSSSDRQETQY
few	TRBD1	TRBJ1-5	TRBV20-1	SASAGTGWDQPQH
few	NA	TRBJ1-1	TRBV29-1	SARGGGGTEAF
NA	NA	TRBJ1-1	TRBV7-9	ASSLDGHRTEAF
few	NA	TRBJ1-1	TRBV12-3/TRBV12-4	ASSPRDLGTEAF
few	NA	TRBJ2-7	TRBV5-1	ASSPPTPWYEQY
many	NA	TRBJ2-7	TRBV5-1	ASSTGRRSDSYEQY
few	NA	TRBJ2-1	TRBV4-2	ASSQLTRGNEQF
few	NA	TRBJ1-5	TRBV20-1	SARDSTSNQPQH
NA	NA	TRBJ1-6	TRBV7-2	ASSLDAGKPLH
few	NA	TRBJ1-1	TRBV4-2	ASSQDRAVTEAF
NA	TRBD2	TRBJ2-7	TRBV5-1	ASSSVSGREHEQY
NA	NA	TRBJ2-7	TRBV20-1	SARAPAYEQY
few	TRBD2	TRBJ2-1	TRBV5-1	ASRDRAGDPLDEQF